This T cell receptor beta chain was documented in a study of identical twins. V lost 11 bases and J lost 2, with 23 bases in between. This CDR3 contains 16 residues. In TCRdb, the 5' RACE reads were re-called with MiXCR into one record per CDR3 protein. The sample includes around 470,000 distinct CDR3 sequences, 14% of them seen just once. General study findings and limits: A lower insertion count was a feature of abundant cord blood beta clonotypes, with no such feature in memory repertoires.

Only a few counts were recorded for this clonotype. Its specificity is not known. The sample was also reused in another study, on yellow fever vaccine responses in identical twins.

The chain links TRBV12-3 or TRBV12-4 to TRBJ2-3, with a tentative D call TRBD2 (6 bases). The sample taken for sequencing was CD4+ T cells sorted from blood. The origin of this receptor is a woman aged 18-29 years in good health. CDR3 in DNA: TGTGCCTCCTTCGATCGGGGAGGTTCCCCCACAGATACGCAGTATTTT. It specifies CASFDRGGSPTDTQYF.